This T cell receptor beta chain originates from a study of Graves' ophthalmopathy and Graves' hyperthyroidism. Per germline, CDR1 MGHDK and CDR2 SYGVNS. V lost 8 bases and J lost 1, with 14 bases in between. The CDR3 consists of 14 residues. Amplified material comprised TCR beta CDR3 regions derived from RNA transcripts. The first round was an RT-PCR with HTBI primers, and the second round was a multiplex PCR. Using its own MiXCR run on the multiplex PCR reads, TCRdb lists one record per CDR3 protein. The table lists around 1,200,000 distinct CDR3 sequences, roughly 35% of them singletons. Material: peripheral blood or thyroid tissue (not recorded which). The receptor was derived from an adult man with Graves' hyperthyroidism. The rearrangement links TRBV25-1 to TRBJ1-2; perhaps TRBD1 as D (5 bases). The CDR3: CASSPGPINYGYTF. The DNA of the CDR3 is TGTGCCAGCTCACCGGGACCGATTAACTATGGCTACACCTTC.